The following is a T cell receptor (beta chain) sequence with its context. This sample is part of a study of blood T cell repertoires in COVID-19. The protocol was immunoSEQ multiplex PCR, while the TCRdb copy is restricted to in-frame clones and leaves out a portion. In the table there are some 270,000 clones, 80% to 90% of which are singletons. This CDR3 has 14 amino acids. CDR1 and CDR2 (germline): SGHAT, FQNNGV. The germline V and J ends were trimmed by 1 base and 5 bases, with 11 bases remaining between them. This chain connects TRBV11-2 to TRBJ1-1, with a possible D match to TRBD1 (5 bases). Sequenced material: PBMCs or T cells enriched from blood (not recorded which). The receptor's source is a woman between 45 and 60 years old who had been exposed to COVID-19. The CDR3 DNA reads as TGTGCCAGCAGCTTAGGACAGTCTATTACTGAAGCTTTCTTT. Its protein product is CASSLGQSITEAFF.